These T cell receptor beta chains were read from a single sample in a study of T cell clonotyping in hematopoietic cell transplantation. Method: immunoSEQ multiplex PCR; TCRdb's copy keeps in-frame clones and lacks some. The sample shows 2,000 to 2,500 clones, over 90% of them seen only once. The sequenced sample was peripheral blood mononuclear cells. The receptors here all came from a man aged 50-60 years in good health. Some clones in this sample may be carry-over from other donors' samples. Both conserved end residues are part of each CDR3. The order of the fields is J gene, CDR3 length, V gene, clone size, D gene, CDR3 protein, CDR3 DNA. The D gene is left open where the match is weak. Not every row has a clone size; where given, it reads once, few, many or a size class.

TRBJ1-1 13 TRBV7-2 NA NA CASSSQGSTEAFF TGTGCCAGCAGCTCACAGGGAAGCACTGAAGCTTTCTTT
TRBJ2-3 18 TRBV4-2 NA TRBD2 CASSQRGLAGGVSDTQYF TGTGCCAGCAGCCAAAGGGGACTAGCGGGGGGGGTTTCAGATACGCAGTATTTT
TRBJ1-4 14 TRBV19 NA TRBD1 CASTQGATNEKLFF TGTGCCAGTACCCAGGGGGCAACTAATGAAAAACTGTTTTTT
TRBJ1-2 12 TRBV9 NA NA CASNRGNYGYTF TGTGCCAGCAATAGGGGAAACTATGGCTACACCTTC
TRBJ2-5 13 TRBV7-6 once TRBD2 CASSLGGGETQYF TGTGCCAGCAGCTTAGGGGGAGGGGAGACCCAGTACTTC
TRBJ1-6 17 TRBV7-9 NA TRBD1 CASSSWTGGRYNSPLHF TGTGCCAGCAGCTCTTGGACAGGGGGCCGATATAATTCACCCCTCCACTTT
TRBJ2-5 16 TRBV7-9 NA TRBD2 CASSPPGTRGQETQYF TGTGCCAGCAGCCCGCCCGGGACTAGGGGTCAAGAGACCCAGTACTTC
TRBJ2-7 16 TRBV5-6 NA TRBD1 CASSATTGTVSYEQYF TGTGCCAGCAGCGCCACGACCGGGACAGTATCCTACGAGCAGTACTTC
TRBJ1-3 11 TRBV20-1 NA NA CSASDGNTIYF TGCAGTGCTTCAGACGGAAACACCATATATTTT
TRBJ2-5 13 TRBV6-1 few NA CASSRDLQETQYF TGTGCCAGCAGCCGGGACCTCCAAGAGACCCAGTACTTC
TRBJ2-7 15 TRBV7-2 NA NA CASSLGSRIIHEQYF TGTGCCAGCAGCTTAGGCTCCCGAATCATCCACGAGCAGTACTTC
TRBJ1-4 17 TRBV28 once TRBD1 CASSFIGQGFANEKLFF TGTGCCAGCAGTTTTATTGGACAGGGGTTTGCTAATGAAAAACTGTTTTTT
TRBJ2-5 15 TRBV7-2 NA TRBD2 CASSRSGGPQETQYF TGTGCCAGCAGTCGTAGCGGGGGGCCCCAAGAGACCCAGTACTTC
TRBJ1-2 14 TRBV29-1 NA TRBD1 CSVVGQGPLKGYTF TGCAGCGTGGTAGGACAGGGCCCTCTGAAGGGCTACACCTTC
TRBJ1-2 15 TRBV18 NA TRBD1 CASSPEGQEPYGYTF TGTGCCAGCTCACCAGAGGGACAGGAGCCTTATGGCTACACCTTC
TRBJ2-7 15 TRBV30 NA NA CAWSPETGLGYEQYF TGTGCCTGGAGCCCTGAAACGGGGCTAGGCTACGAGCAGTACTTC
TRBJ2-7 14 TRBV19 NA NA CASSIGRAVYEQYF TGTGCCAGTAGTATCGGTAGGGCGGTCTACGAGCAGTACTTC
TRBJ2-7 15 TRBV4-2 NA TRBD1 CASSQVGTGPYEQYF TGTGCCAGCAGCCAAGTTGGGACAGGGCCCTACGAGCAGTACTTC
TRBJ2-2 14 TRBV5-1 NA TRBD2 CASHYGGDTGELFF TGCGCCAGCCACTACGGGGGGGACACCGGGGAGCTGTTTTTT
TRBJ1-2 16 TRBV28 NA TRBD1 CASSFADRVANYGYTF TGTGCCAGCAGTTTCGCCGACAGGGTAGCTAACTATGGCTACACCTTC
TRBJ2-2 14 TRBV9 NA NA CASSFTRWPGELFF TGTGCCAGCAGCTTTACTAGGTGGCCCGGGGAGCTGTTTTTT
TRBJ2-1 15 TRBV7-3 NA TRBD2 CASSLGLAAYNEQFF TGTGCCAGCAGCTTAGGTCTAGCGGCTTACAATGAGCAGTTCTTC
TRBJ2-7 14 TRBV5-6 NA NA CASSLEGGPYEQYF TGTGCCAGCAGCTTGGAGGGGGGGCCGTACGAGCAGTACTTC
TRBJ1-3 14 TRBV9 NA NA CASSAGASGNTIYF TGTGCCAGCAGCGCCGGGGCCTCTGGAAACACCATATATTTT
TRBJ2-1 16 TRBV11-3 NA NA CASSLGGIGGYNEQFF TGTGCCAGCAGCTTAGGAGGCATAGGGGGATACAATGAGCAGTTCTTC
TRBJ1-3 15 TRBV2 NA TRBD1 CASSLDRSSGNTIYF TGTGCCAGCAGTTTGGACAGGAGCTCTGGAAACACCATATATTTT
TRBJ2-7 13 TRBV7-8 NA NA CASSTGLDYEQYF TGTGCCAGCAGTACAGGGTTGGACTACGAGCAGTACTTC
TRBJ2-2 15 TRBV2 once TRBD1 CASSPDRANTGELFF TGTGCCAGCAGTCCGGACAGGGCAAACACCGGGGAGCTGTTTTTT
TRBJ1-5 15 TRBV5-8 NA NA CASSTGTDSNQPQHF TGTGCCAGCAGCACGGGGACTGATAGCAATCAGCCCCAGCATTTT
TRBJ1-5 15 TRBV6-6 NA TRBD1 CASSYSTGGNQPQHF TGTGCCAGCAGTTACTCGACAGGGGGGAATCAGCCCCAGCATTTT
TRBJ1-1 11 TRBV20-1 NA NA CSPSTDTEAFF TGCAGCCCGAGTACCGACACTGAAGCTTTCTTT
TRBJ1-2 16 TRBV9 NA TRBD1 CASSLTTGWDSYGYTF TGTGCCAGCAGCCTCACGACAGGGTGGGATAGCTATGGCTACACCTTC
TRBJ2-5 12 TRBV15 NA NA CATSRGWETQYF TGTGCCACCAGCAGAGGCTGGGAGACCCAGTACTTC
TRBJ1-2 15 TRBV19 NA NA CASRNWREWDYGYTF TGTGCCAGTAGAAATTGGAGGGAGTGGGACTATGGCTACACCTTC
TRBJ2-5 14 TRBV7-9 once NA CASSPRDLQETQYF TGTGCCAGCAGTCCTAGGGACTTACAAGAGACCCAGTACTTC
TRBJ2-7 16 TRBV27 once TRBD1 CASSLLGGQGLYEQYF TGTGCCAGCAGTTTACTAGGGGGACAGGGCCTCTACGAGCAGTACTTC
TRBJ1-1 12 TRBV5-1 NA NA CASSLADPEAFF TGCGCCAGCAGCTTGGCGGACCCTGAAGCTTTCTTT
TRBJ2-7 16 TRBV7-9 NA NA CASSFGGGRTDYEQYF TGTGCCAGCAGCTTTGGGGGGGGGCGTACAGACTACGAGCAGTACTTC
TRBJ2-2 13 TRBV5-4 NA NA CASSLQFTGELFF TGTGCCAGCAGCTTGCAGTTCACCGGGGAGCTGTTTTTT
TRBJ2-6 15 TRBV11-2 NA NA CASSLRGTGANVLTF TGTGCCAGCAGCCTCCGGGGGACTGGGGCCAACGTCCTGACTTTC
TRBJ1-2 17 TRBV4-1 NA NA CASRWGLTQNFNYGYTF TGCGCCAGCAGATGGGGACTGACCCAGAACTTTAACTATGGCTACACCTTC
TRBJ2-7 15 TRBV16 NA TRBD1 CASSQVGTGINEQYF TGTGCCAGCAGCCAAGTGGGGACAGGGATTAACGAGCAGTACTTC
TRBJ1-2 11 TRBV10-1 NA NA CASTRETGYTF TGCGCCAGCACGCGGGAAACGGGCTACACCTTC
TRBJ2-3 16 TRBV27 NA NA CASSVHRTLGGDTQYF TGTGCCAGCAGCGTTCACAGGACCCTAGGAGGCGATACGCAGTATTTT
TRBJ2-6 18 TRBV28 once NA CASSLSGLTQSRANVLTF TGTGCCAGCAGTCTTAGTGGCTTGACACAAAGTCGGGCCAACGTCCTGACTTTC